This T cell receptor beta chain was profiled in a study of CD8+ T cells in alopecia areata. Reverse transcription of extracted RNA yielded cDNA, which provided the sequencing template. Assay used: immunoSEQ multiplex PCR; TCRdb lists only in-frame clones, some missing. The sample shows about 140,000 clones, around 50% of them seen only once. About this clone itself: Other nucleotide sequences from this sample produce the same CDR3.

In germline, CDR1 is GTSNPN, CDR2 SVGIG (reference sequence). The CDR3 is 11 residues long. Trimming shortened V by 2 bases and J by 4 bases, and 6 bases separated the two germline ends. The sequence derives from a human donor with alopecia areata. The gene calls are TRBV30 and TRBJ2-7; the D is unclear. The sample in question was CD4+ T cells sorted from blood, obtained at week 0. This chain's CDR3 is CAWSRSYEQYF. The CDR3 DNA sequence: TGTGCCTGGAGTAGGAGTTACGAGCAGTACTTC.